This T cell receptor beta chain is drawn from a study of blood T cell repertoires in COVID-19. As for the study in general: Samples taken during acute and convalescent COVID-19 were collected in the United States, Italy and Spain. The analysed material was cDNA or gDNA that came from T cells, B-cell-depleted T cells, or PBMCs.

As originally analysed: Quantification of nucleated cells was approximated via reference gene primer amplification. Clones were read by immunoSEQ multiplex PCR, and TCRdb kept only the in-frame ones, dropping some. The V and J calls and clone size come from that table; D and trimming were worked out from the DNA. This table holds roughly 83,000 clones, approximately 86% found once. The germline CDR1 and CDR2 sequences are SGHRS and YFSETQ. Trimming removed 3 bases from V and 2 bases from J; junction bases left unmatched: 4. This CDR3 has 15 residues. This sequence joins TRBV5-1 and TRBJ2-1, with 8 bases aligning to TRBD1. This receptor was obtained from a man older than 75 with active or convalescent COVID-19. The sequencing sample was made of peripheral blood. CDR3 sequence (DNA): TGCGCCAGCAGCTCTGGACAGGGTCCCTACAATGAGCAGTTCTTC. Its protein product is CASSSGQGPYNEQFF. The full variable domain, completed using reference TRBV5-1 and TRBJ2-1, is KAGVTQTPRYLIKTRGQQVTLSCSPISGHRSVSWYQQTPGQGLQFLFEYFSETQRNKGNFPGRFSGRQFSNSRSEMNVSTLELGDSALYLCASSSGQGPYNEQFFGPGTRLTVL.